These T cell receptor beta chains were read from a single sample in a study of Tregs in tolerant kidney transplant recipients. This table comes from immunoSEQ multiplex PCR, and its TCRdb copy is limited to in-frame clones, with some not included. The sample records approximately 99,000 clones, nearly 90% being singletons. The sequenced sample was CD4+ T cells from blood, obtained before the transplant. Receptors were obtained from a human donor who received a combined kidney and bone marrow transplant. CDR3s include the opening cysteine and the closing phenylalanine or tryptophan. The order of the fields is clone size, D gene, J gene, V gene, CDR3 DNA, CDR3 protein. A D gene is named only where the DNA matches it firmly. Clone sizes are given selectively: once, few, many, or a class where the clone is expanded.

clone_size: .; d_call: .; j_call: TRBJ2-5; v_call: TRBV5-1; cdr3_nt: TGCGCCAGCAGCTTGGGCCAGCCAGGGGAGACCCAGTACTTC; cdr3_aa: CASSLGQPGETQYF
clone_size: .; d_call: TRBD1; j_call: TRBJ2-7; v_call: TRBV7-2; cdr3_nt: TGTGCCAGCAGCTCCCGGTTCGCCGACAGGGGCGACGAGCAGTACTTC; cdr3_aa: CASSSRFADRGDEQYF
clone_size: .; d_call: .; j_call: TRBJ1-5; v_call: TRBV7-6; cdr3_nt: TGTGCCAGCAGCTTCCGGACAAGGGGTAACAATCAGCCCCAGCATTTT; cdr3_aa: CASSFRTRGNNQPQHF
clone_size: .; d_call: .; j_call: TRBJ1-1; v_call: TRBV7-7; cdr3_nt: TGTGCCAGCAGCTTCACAGGGCCGGGGACGAGCACTGAAGCTTTCTTT; cdr3_aa: CASSFTGPGTSTEAFF
clone_size: .; d_call: .; j_call: TRBJ2-2; v_call: TRBV19; cdr3_nt: TGTGCCAGTAGACGGGGATGGAACACCGGGGAGCTGTTTTTT; cdr3_aa: CASRRGWNTGELFF
clone_size: .; d_call: TRBD2; j_call: TRBJ2-7; v_call: TRBV19; cdr3_nt: TGTGCCAGTAGTGATAATCCGGGACTAGCGGAATACGAGCAGTACTTC; cdr3_aa: CASSDNPGLAEYEQYF
clone_size: once; d_call: .; j_call: TRBJ2-5; v_call: TRBV14; cdr3_nt: TGTGCCAGCAGCCAGGTGACAGCACTGCGAGAGACCCAGTACTTC; cdr3_aa: CASSQVTALRETQYF
clone_size: .; d_call: .; j_call: TRBJ2-7; v_call: TRBV6-5; cdr3_nt: TGTGCCAGCAGTTTAACTAGGACCCTGACCTACGAGCAGTACTTC; cdr3_aa: CASSLTRTLTYEQYF
clone_size: few; d_call: TRBD1; j_call: TRBJ2-7; v_call: TRBV10-3; cdr3_nt: TGTGCCATCGGGACAGCCGCCTCCTACGAGCAGTACTTC; cdr3_aa: CAIGTAASYEQYF
clone_size: .; d_call: .; j_call: TRBJ2-2; v_call: TRBV4-2; cdr3_nt: TGTGCCAGCAGCCAGGAGCAACTAGACACCGGGGAGCTGTTTTTT; cdr3_aa: CASSQEQLDTGELFF
clone_size: few; d_call: .; j_call: TRBJ1-2; v_call: TRBV5-4; cdr3_nt: TGTGCCAGCAGTCCCACAGGGACGGGGGGCTACACCTTC; cdr3_aa: CASSPTGTGGYTF
clone_size: once; d_call: TRBD2; j_call: TRBJ2-2; v_call: TRBV5-1; cdr3_nt: TGCGCCAGCAGCTTAGGACTAGCGGGCACCGGGGAGCTGTTTTTT; cdr3_aa: CASSLGLAGTGELFF
clone_size: .; d_call: .; j_call: TRBJ2-5; v_call: TRBV20-1; cdr3_nt: TGCAGTGGTCAAGCACAAGAGACCCAGTACTTC; cdr3_aa: CSGQAQETQYF
clone_size: .; d_call: TRBD1; j_call: TRBJ1-5; v_call: TRBV7-2; cdr3_nt: TGTGCCAGCAGCTTAGGAGGACAAGGGGGCCTTCAGCCCCAGCATTTT; cdr3_aa: CASSLGGQGGLQPQHF
clone_size: .; d_call: .; j_call: TRBJ2-3; v_call: TRBV11-3; cdr3_nt: TGTGCCAGCAGCTTAGAAGGGGGTACGCAGTATTTT; cdr3_aa: CASSLEGGTQYF
clone_size: .; d_call: .; j_call: TRBJ2-5; v_call: TRBV5-1; cdr3_nt: TGCGCCAGCAGCTTGATGGGGGGAGAGACCCAGTACTTC; cdr3_aa: CASSLMGGETQYF
clone_size: .; d_call: TRBD1; j_call: TRBJ2-2; v_call: TRBV5-6; cdr3_nt: TGTGCCAGCAGCTGGACAGGCCGAGCAAACACCGGGGAGCTGTTTTTT; cdr3_aa: CASSWTGRANTGELFF
clone_size: .; d_call: .; j_call: TRBJ1-1; v_call: TRBV2; cdr3_nt: TGTGCCAGCAGCCGACTCAAGAACACTGAAGCTTTCTTT; cdr3_aa: CASSRLKNTEAFF
clone_size: .; d_call: TRBD2; j_call: TRBJ2-2; v_call: TRBV2; cdr3_nt: TGTGCCAGCTCCCGACTAGCTAACACCGGGGAGCTGTTTTTT; cdr3_aa: CASSRLANTGELFF
clone_size: .; d_call: TRBD1; j_call: TRBJ1-5; v_call: TRBV7-9; cdr3_nt: TGTGCCAGCAGCACCGGGACAGGGGGCAATCAGCCCCAGCATTTT; cdr3_aa: CASSTGTGGNQPQHF
clone_size: .; d_call: TRBD1; j_call: TRBJ2-6; v_call: TRBV19; cdr3_nt: TGTGCCAGTTCTACCGGGACAGTTTCCTCTGGGGCCAACGTCCTGACTTTC; cdr3_aa: CASSTGTVSSGANVLTF
clone_size: .; d_call: .; j_call: TRBJ2-3; v_call: TRBV27; cdr3_nt: TGTGCCAGCAGTTTATATCCGGGAGTAGATACGCAGTATTTT; cdr3_aa: CASSLYPGVDTQYF
clone_size: .; d_call: .; j_call: TRBJ2-1; v_call: TRBV23-1; cdr3_nt: TGCGCCAGCAGTCAATCGGGCATTGTGGGGAGCCTAGAGAGGAAGGGGCAGTTCTTC; cdr3_aa: CASSQSGIVGSLERKGQFF
clone_size: .; d_call: .; j_call: TRBJ1-5; v_call: TRBV5-1; cdr3_nt: TGCGCCAGCACCCTAGCCGGGGGTCAGCCCCAGCATTTT; cdr3_aa: CASTLAGGQPQHF
clone_size: .; d_call: TRBD1; j_call: TRBJ1-6; v_call: TRBV9; cdr3_nt: TGTGCCAGCAGCGCAGGACAGGTTAATTCACCCCTCCACTTT; cdr3_aa: CASSAGQVNSPLHF